The next 3 T cell receptor beta chains were all read from a single sample in a study of blood T cell repertoires in COVID-19. Clones were sequenced by immunoSEQ multiplex PCR, and TCRdb holds only the in-frame ones, with some missing. In the table there are some 300,000 clones, 70% to 90% of which are singletons. The specimen sequenced was PBMCs or T cells enriched from blood (not recorded which). These receptors originate from a man aged 30 to 39 who had recovered from COVID-19.

The rearrangement links TRBV11-2 to TRBJ2-3; 8 positions agree with TRBD2. The CDR3 sequence is 16 residues long. Trimming at V came to 1 base and at J to 2 bases, leaving 5 bases not matched to a gene. Germline CDR1 is SGHAT and CDR2 is FQNNGV. The CDR3 loop is CASSLATSAFTDTQYF. The DNA of the CDR3 is TGTGCCAGCAGCTTAGCGACTAGCGCCTTCACAGATACGCAGTATTTT.

The chain links TRBV7-9 to TRBJ1-2, with a tentative D call TRBD1 (6 bases). V shed 2 bases and J shed 8 bases, with 18 bases lying between them. The CDR3 covers 15 residues. Germline-derived CDR1 and CDR2 are SEHNR and FQNEAQ (reference sequence). The CDR3 nucleotides are TGTGCCAGCAGCTTACGTGGGGCAGGGGACGGCGGCTACACCTTC. It specifies CASSLRGAGDGGYTF.

This chain joins TRBV12-3 or TRBV12-4 and TRBJ1-2, with D unclear. This CDR3 contains 13 residues. V dropped 3 bases and J dropped 8 bases, with 13 bases sitting between them. This CDR3 is CASSFQRVGGYTF. The CDR3 nucleotides are TGTGCCAGCAGTTTTCAGAGGGTGGGCGGCTACACCTTC.